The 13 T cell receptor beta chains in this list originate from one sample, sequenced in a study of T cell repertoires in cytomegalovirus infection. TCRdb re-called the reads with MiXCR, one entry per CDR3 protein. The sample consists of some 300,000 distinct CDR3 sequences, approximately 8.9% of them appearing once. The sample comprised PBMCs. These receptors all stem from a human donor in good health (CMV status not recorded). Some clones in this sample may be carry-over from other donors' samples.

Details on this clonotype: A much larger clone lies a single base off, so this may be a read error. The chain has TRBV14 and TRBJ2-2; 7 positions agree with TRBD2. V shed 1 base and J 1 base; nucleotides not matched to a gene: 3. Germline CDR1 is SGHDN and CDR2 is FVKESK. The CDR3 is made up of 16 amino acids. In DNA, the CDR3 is TGTGCCAGCAGCCAAGGTTGCGGGAGGAACACCGGGGAGCTGTTTTTT. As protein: CASSQGCGRNTGELFF.

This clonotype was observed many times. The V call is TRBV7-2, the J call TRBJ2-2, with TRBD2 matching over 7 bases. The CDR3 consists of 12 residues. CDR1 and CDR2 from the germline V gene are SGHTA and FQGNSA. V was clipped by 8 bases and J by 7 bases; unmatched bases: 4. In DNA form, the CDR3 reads TGTGCCAGCGGGGGGAGGGGCGGGGAGCTGTTTTTT. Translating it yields CASGGRGGELFF.

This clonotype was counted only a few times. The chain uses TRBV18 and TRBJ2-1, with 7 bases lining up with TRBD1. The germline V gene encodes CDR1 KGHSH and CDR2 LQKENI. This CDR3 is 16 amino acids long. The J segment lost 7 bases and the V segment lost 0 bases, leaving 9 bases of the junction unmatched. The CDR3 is CASSPPWRGTENEQFF. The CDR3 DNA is TGTGCCAGCTCACCACCATGGAGAGGGACAGAAAATGAGCAGTTCTTC.

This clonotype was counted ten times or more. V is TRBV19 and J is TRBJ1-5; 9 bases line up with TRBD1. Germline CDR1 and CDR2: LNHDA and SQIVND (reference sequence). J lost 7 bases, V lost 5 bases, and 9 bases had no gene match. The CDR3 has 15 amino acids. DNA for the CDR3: TGTGCCAGTAGTTTTGACAGGGGGGGACAACAGCCCCAGCATTTT. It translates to CASSFDRGGQQPQHF.

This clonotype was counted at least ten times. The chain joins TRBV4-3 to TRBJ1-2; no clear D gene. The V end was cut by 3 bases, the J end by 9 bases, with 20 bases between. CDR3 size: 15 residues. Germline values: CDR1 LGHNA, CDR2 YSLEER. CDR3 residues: CASSHQDGEDRSYTF. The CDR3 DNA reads TGCGCCAGCAGCCACCAGGACGGAGAGGATCGGAGCTACACCTTC.

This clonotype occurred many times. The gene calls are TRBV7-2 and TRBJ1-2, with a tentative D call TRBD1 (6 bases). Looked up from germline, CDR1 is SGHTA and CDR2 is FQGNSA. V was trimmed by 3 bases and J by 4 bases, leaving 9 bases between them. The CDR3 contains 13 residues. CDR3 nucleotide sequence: TGTGCCAGCAGCTTTACAGGGTCCTATGGCTACACCTTC. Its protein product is CASSFTGSYGYTF.

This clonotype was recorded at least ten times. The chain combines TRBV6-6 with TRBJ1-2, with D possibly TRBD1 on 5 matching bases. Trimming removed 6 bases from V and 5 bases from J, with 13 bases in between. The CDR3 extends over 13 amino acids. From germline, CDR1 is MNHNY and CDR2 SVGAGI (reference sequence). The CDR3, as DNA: TGTGCCAGCAGCCAGGGACCGCAGTATGGCTACACCTTC. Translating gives CASSQGPQYGYTF.

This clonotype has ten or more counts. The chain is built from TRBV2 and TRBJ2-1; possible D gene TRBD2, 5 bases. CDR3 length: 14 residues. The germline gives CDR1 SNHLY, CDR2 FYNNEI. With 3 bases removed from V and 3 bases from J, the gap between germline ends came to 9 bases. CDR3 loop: CASSDGLGYNEQFF. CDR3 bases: TGTGCCAGCAGTGACGGACTGGGCTACAATGAGCAGTTCTTC.

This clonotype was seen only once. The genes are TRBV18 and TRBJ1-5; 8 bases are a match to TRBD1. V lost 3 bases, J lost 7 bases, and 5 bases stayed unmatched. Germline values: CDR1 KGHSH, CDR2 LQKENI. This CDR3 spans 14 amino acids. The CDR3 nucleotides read TGTGCCAGCTCACCTGACAGGGGAAGCCAGCCCCAGCATTTT. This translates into CASSPDRGSQPQHF.

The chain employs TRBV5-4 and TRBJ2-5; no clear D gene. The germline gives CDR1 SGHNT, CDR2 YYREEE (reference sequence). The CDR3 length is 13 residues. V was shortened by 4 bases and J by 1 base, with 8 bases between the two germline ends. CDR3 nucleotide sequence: TGTGCCAGCAGCCGGAGTTTCCAAGAGACCCAGTACTTC. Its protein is CASSRSFQETQYF.

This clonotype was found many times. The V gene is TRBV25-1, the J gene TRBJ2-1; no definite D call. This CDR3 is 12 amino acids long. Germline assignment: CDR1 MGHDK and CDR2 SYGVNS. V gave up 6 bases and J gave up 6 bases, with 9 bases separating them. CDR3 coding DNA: TGTGCCAGCAGCCGGAATATCAATGAGCAGTTCTTC. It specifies CASSRNINEQFF.

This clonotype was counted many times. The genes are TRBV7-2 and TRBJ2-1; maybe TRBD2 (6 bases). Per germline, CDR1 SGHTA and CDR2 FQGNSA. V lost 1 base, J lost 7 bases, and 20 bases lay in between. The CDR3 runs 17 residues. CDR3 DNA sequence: TGTGCCAGCAGCTTAGGGGGAGGCCAGGGAGGCAGGAATGAGCAGTTCTTC. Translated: CASSLGGGQGGRNEQFF.

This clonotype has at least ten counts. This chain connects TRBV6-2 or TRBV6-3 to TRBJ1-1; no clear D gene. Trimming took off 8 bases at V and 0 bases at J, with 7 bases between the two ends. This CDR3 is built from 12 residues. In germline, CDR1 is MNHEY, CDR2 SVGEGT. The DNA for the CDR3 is TGTGCCAGCTGCCATTTGAACACTGAAGCTTTCTTT. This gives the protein CASCHLNTEAFF.